The 15 T cell receptor beta chains reported below all come from one sample, sequenced in a study of shared clonotypes between healthy human individuals. Naive CD8 cells lacked CD45RO, underwent positive selection for CCR7 and left out terminally differentiated effector memory CD45RA+ cells. Measured with immunoSEQ multiplex PCR; TCRdb has only the in-frame clones, and not every one. The profile shows around 2,000,000 clones, around 96% of them singletons. The sample consisted of naive CD8+ T cells sorted from blood. The receptors stem from a man aged 18 to 29 in good health.

V and J are TRBV4-1 and TRBJ2-7, with TRBD2 identical over 8 bases. The CDR3 contains 14 residues. The germline gives CDR1 MGHRA, CDR2 YSYEKL. V dropped 4 bases and J dropped 7; count of bases not matched to a gene: 9. For the CDR3, the DNA is TGCGCCAGCAGCCTCCCCGGGGGGGGTAGTGAGCAGTACTTC. Translating it yields CASSLPGGGSEQYF.

This clone has just one count. The chain couples TRBV5-8 to TRBJ1-1; D gene ambiguous. Trimming cost V 0 bases and J 5 bases, with 8 bases left between them. This CDR3 has 13 amino acids. Germline CDR1 and CDR2: SGHTS and YDEGEE. CDR3 DNA: TGTGCCAGCAGCTTGGTTGGGCGAACTGAAGCTTTCTTT. Translation: CASSLVGRTEAFF.

The rearrangement uses TRBV2 and TRBJ1-5; 10 bases are a match to TRBD1. The V gene's germline CDR1 is SNHLY and CDR2 FYNNEI. J was trimmed by 5 bases and V by 6 bases; bases with no gene match: 7. This CDR3 has 15 amino acids. CDR3 residues: CASRGTGERDQPQHF. In nucleotides, the CDR3 is TGTGCCAGCAGAGGGACAGGGGAGCGGGATCAGCCCCAGCATTTT.

The chain recombines TRBV4-1 with TRBJ2-6; D may be TRBD2 (6 bases). V was cut by 0 bases and J by 2 bases, with 17 bases left in between. CDR3 length: 19 amino acids. CDR1 is MGHRA and CDR2 is YSYEKL in the germline V gene. CDR3 nucleotides: TGCGCCAGCAGCCAAGACGTCGCCTTGGGGGGTGCTGGGGCCAACGTCCTGACTTTC. Encoded protein: CASSQDVALGGAGANVLTF.

This rearrangement joins TRBV4-3 to TRBJ2-3, with D unresolved. The CDR3 consists of 13 residues. CDR1 and CDR2 (germline): LGHNA, YSLEER. Trimming took 1 base from V and 5 from J, leaving 7 bases between them. CDR3 protein: CASSQGYRDTQYF. CDR3 nucleotide sequence: TGCGCCAGCAGCCAAGGTTATAGAGATACGCAGTATTTT.

The chain joins TRBV19 to TRBJ1-2; no definite D call. The CDR3 loop spans 15 amino acids. The germline CDR1 and CDR2 sequences are LNHDA and SQIVND (reference sequence). V lost 7 bases to trimming and J lost 0 bases, with 15 bases between them. DNA of the CDR3: TGTGCCAGTAACCCCGCCCTCCGGGCTAACTATGGCTACACCTTC. Translation: CASNPALRANYGYTF.

The rearrangement uses TRBV7-2 and TRBJ2-3, with unresolved D. Germline assignment: CDR1 SGHTA and CDR2 FQGNSA. The CDR3 contains 14 residues. V gave up 2 bases and J gave up 6 bases, with 12 bases separating them. The chain's CDR3 is CASSLPLLADTQYF. The CDR3 DNA is TGTGCCAGCAGCTTACCCCTACTTGCCGATACGCAGTATTTT.

The chain recombines TRBV7-9 with TRBJ2-7, with D hard to call. Germline V gene data show CDR1 as SEHNR and CDR2 as FQNEAQ (reference sequence). Trimming left V 2 bases short and J 5 bases short, with 7 bases between. This CDR3 region has 12 residues. The CDR3 nucleotides are TGTGCCAGCAGCTTAACGTGGAACGAGCAGTACTTC. Translated, it gives CASSLTWNEQYF.

V gene TRBV15 combines with J gene TRBJ2-7, with no clear D. Per the germline V gene, CDR1 is LNHNV and CDR2 is YYDKDF (reference sequence). This CDR3 has 13 amino acids. Trimming removed 3 bases at V and 2 bases at J, with 8 bases between. CDR3 amino acids: CATSSPETYEQYF. The CDR3 DNA reads TGTGCCACCAGCAGCCCAGAGACCTACGAGCAGTACTTC.

J is TRBJ2-1 and V is TRBV29-1, with 13 bases fitting TRBD2. The germline V gene encodes CDR1 SQVTM and CDR2 ANQGSEA. The CDR3 is made up of 14 amino acids. Trimming cost V 6 bases and J 5 bases; bases outside gene matches: 4. Here the CDR3 reads CSVGLAGVHNEQFF. CDR3 nucleotide sequence: TGCAGCGTAGGACTAGCGGGAGTCCACAATGAGCAGTTCTTC.

The table lists this clone with a count of one. This chain uses TRBV6-5 with TRBJ2-5; D possibly corresponds to TRBD2 (6 bases). CDR1 is MNHEY, CDR2 SVGAGI, per germline. Trimming pared 5 bases from V and 5 bases from J, leaving 18 bases between. The CDR3 runs 15 residues. The CDR3 is CASSPSGPQWETQYF. The CDR3 nucleotides read TGTGCCAGCAGTCCAAGCGGGCCCCAATGGGAGACCCAGTACTTC.

The V call is TRBV5-1, the J call TRBJ1-1; 7 bases line up with TRBD1. Germline V lookup: CDR1 SGHRS, CDR2 YFSETQ. The junction had 7 bases not matched to a gene; V was cut back by 4 bases and J by 1 base. The CDR3 is 15 amino acids. The CDR3 coding sequence is TGCGCCAGCAGCGAGGGGACAGCTGGGAACACTGAAGCTTTCTTT. Translated: CASSEGTAGNTEAFF.

The chain is built from TRBV5-5 and TRBJ2-1; 13 nucleotides align to TRBD2. The CDR3 covers 20 residues. J was trimmed by 6 bases and V by 1 base; bases with no gene match: 16. Per the germline V gene, CDR1 is SGHKS and CDR2 is YYEKEE (reference sequence). Written as DNA, the CDR3 is TGTGCCAGCAGCTTGATCAGCACTAGCGGGGGGGCCATAGGTTCCAATGAGCAGTTCTTC. As protein: CASSLISTSGGAIGSNEQFF.

The CDR3 region has the DNA TGTGCCAGCAGCTCAGACAGGGGGCAACCCTCAACTAATGAAAAACTGTTTTTT. It encodes CASSSDRGQPSTNEKLFF. J is TRBJ1-4 and V is TRBV7-8; 10 nucleotides agree with TRBD1. V lost 4 bases to trimming and J lost 0 bases; unmatched junction nucleotides: 8. The germline CDR1 and CDR2 sequences are SGHVS and FQNEAQ. CDR3 length equals 18 residues.

For this clone: Other nucleotide sequences from this sample produce the same CDR3. The genes are TRBV5-4 and TRBJ2-7; weak D call: TRBD1 (6 bases). V lost 3 bases, J lost 0 bases, and 10 bases lay in between. Germline assignment: CDR1 SGHNT and CDR2 YYREEE (reference sequence). The CDR3 covers 14 residues. Written as DNA, the CDR3 is TGTGCCAGCAGCTCGGACAGTTACTCCTACGAGCAGTACTTC. Translating gives CASSSDSYSYEQYF.